One and the same sample provided the 22 T cell receptor beta chains below, sequenced in a study of T-cell memory formation after mild COVID-19. Via MiXCR, TCRdb re-called the 5' RACE reads, giving one row per CDR3 protein. The table includes 250,000 to 300,000 distinct CDR3 sequences, about a sixth detected once. The sample taken for sequencing was PBMCs or a T cell subset sorted from them (not recorded which). The receptors shown here come from a man aged 18-30 years who had mild COVID-19 (a few samples of this study predate the infection). Cell type and time point are not known.

The chain combines TRBV19 with TRBJ1-2; D might be TRBD1 (5 bases). Trimming cost V 4 bases and J 9 bases, with 21 bases left between them. The CDR3 covers 15 residues. Germline-derived CDR1 and CDR2 are LNHDA and SQIVND (reference sequence). The CDR3, as DNA: TGTGCCAGTAGTAAAGTTGCAGGGACCATTGGTAGCTACACCTTC. Amino acid sequence: CASSKVAGTIGSYTF.

The table lists this clonotype with many counts. The chain has TRBV4-3 and TRBJ2-1; 9 bases are shared with TRBD1. CDR1 is LGHNA, CDR2 YSLEER, per germline. V shed 0 bases and J 0 bases; nucleotides not matched to a gene: 3. The CDR3 is made up of 17 amino acids. CDR3 sequence reads: CASSQEGQGSSYNEQFF. In DNA, the CDR3 is TGCGCCAGCAGCCAAGAGGGACAGGGAAGCTCCTACAATGAGCAGTTCTTC.

This rearrangement joins TRBV5-1 to TRBJ2-1; tentatively, D is TRBD1 (6 bases). Trimming took off 0 bases at V and 10 bases at J, with 11 bases between the two ends. The germline CDR1 and CDR2 sequences are SGHRS and YFSETQ. CDR3 length: 13 amino acids. DNA for the CDR3: TGCGCCAGCAGCTTGGGCGACAGGCAGGAGCAGTTCTTC. Protein product: CASSLGDRQEQFF. The whole variable domain, remainder taken from reference TRBV5-1 and TRBJ2-1, is KAGVTQTPRYLIKTRGQQVTLSCSPISGHRSVSWYQQTPGQGLQFLFEYFSETQRNKGNFPGRFSGRQFSNSRSEMNVSTLELGDSALYLCASSLGDRQEQFFGPGTRLTVL.

This clonotype occurred a few times. The chain joins TRBV6-6 to TRBJ2-7; D uncertain. V lost 5 bases to trimming and J lost 1 base, with 12 bases between them. The CDR3 runs 14 residues. Germline V gives CDR1 MNHNY, CDR2 SVGAGI (reference sequence). The DNA of the CDR3 is TGTGCCAGCAGTAACCGACACGGATCCTACGAGCAGTACGTC. Translation gives CASSNRHGSYEQYV.

The chain recombines TRBV29-1 with TRBJ2-4; D unresolved. The CDR3 is 13 amino acids. The V gene's germline CDR1 is SQVTM and CDR2 ANQGSEA. V was trimmed by 0 bases and J by 5 bases, leaving 8 bases between them. In DNA form, the CDR3 reads TGCAGCGTTGAAGATTCCACTGAAAACATTCAGTACTTC. It yields the protein CSVEDSTENIQYF.

The CDR3 is CASSLGPASRDYGYTF. The CDR3 DNA sequence: TGCGCCAGCAGCTTGGGACCGGCTTCCAGGGACTATGGCTACACCTTC. The rearrangement joins TRBV5-1 to TRBJ1-2, with TRBD1 as a possible D gene (5 bases). Germline values: CDR1 SGHRS, CDR2 YFSETQ. This CDR3 has 16 amino acids. V lost 0 bases and J 3 bases, leaving 15 bases between the germline ends.

This chain joins TRBV7-6 and TRBJ2-3, with TRBD2 as a possible D gene (5 bases). From germline, CDR1 is SGHVS and CDR2 FNYEAQ. CDR3 length equals 12 residues. V was clipped by 4 bases and J by 10 bases, with 12 bases between them. CDR3 in amino acids: CASSSEAGAQYF. Here the CDR3 DNA reads TGTGCCAGCAGCTCGGAGGCTGGTGCGCAGTATTTT.

The J gene is TRBJ2-5, the V gene TRBV6-5; the D is unclear. CDR3 length: 11 amino acids. Germline values: CDR1 MNHEY, CDR2 SVGAGI. V lost 6 bases, J lost 5 bases, and 7 bases lay in between. The CDR3 DNA reads as TGTGCCAGCAGGGCCGTCGAGACCCAGTACTTC. Amino acid sequence: CASRAVETQYF.

This chain links TRBV5-6 with TRBJ2-2; D ambiguous. Germline V gives CDR1 SGHDT, CDR2 YYEEEE. The CDR3 loop spans 13 amino acids. V gave up 2 bases and J gave up 4 bases, with 6 bases separating them. CDR3 sequence reads: CASSFQFTGELFF. CDR3 DNA sequence: TGTGCCAGCAGCTTTCAGTTCACCGGGGAGCTGTTTTTT. The whole variable domain, remainder taken from reference TRBV5-6 and TRBJ2-2, is DAGVTQSPTHLIKTRGQQVTLRCSPKSGHDTVSWYQQALGQGPQFIFQYYEEEERQRGNFPDRFSGHQFPNYSSELNVNALLLGDSALYLCASSFQFTGELFFGEGSRLTVL.

This clonotype showed up just a few times. This chain uses TRBV12-3 or TRBV12-4 with TRBJ1-1, with 8 bases fitting TRBD1. The CDR3 is made up of 16 amino acids. J was trimmed by 4 bases and V by 4 bases; bases with no gene match: 11. The CDR3 loop reads CASSSPHDRGGTEAFF. The CDR3 DNA follows: TGTGCCAGCAGTTCCCCCCACGACAGGGGCGGCACTGAAGCTTTCTTT.

The chain couples TRBV6-2 or TRBV6-3 to TRBJ1-6, with a tentative D call TRBD1 (6 bases). The CDR3 has 14 residues. The V gene lost 5 bases and the J gene lost 8 bases, with 13 bases spanning the gap. Looked up from germline, CDR1 is MNHEY and CDR2 is SVGEGT. The CDR3 sequence is CASSPTGRDSPLHF. Here the CDR3 DNA reads TGTGCCAGCAGTCCTACAGGGAGGGATTCACCCCTCCACTTT.

This clonotype has a handful of counts. This chain connects TRBV6-2 or TRBV6-3 to TRBJ1-5, with TRBD1 as a possible D gene (6 bases). This CDR3 spans 17 amino acids. In germline, CDR1 is MNHEY, CDR2 SVGEGT. The V and J ends lost 5 bases and 2 bases respectively, with 19 bases between them. CDR3 protein: CASSKIGQNQGNQPQHF. Written as DNA, the CDR3 is TGTGCCAGCAGTAAGATCGGACAGAACCAGGGCAATCAGCCCCAGCATTTT.

This clonotype occurred a few times. CDR3 bases: TGTGCCAGCAGGGGGGGCGTCCTGACTTTC. As protein: CASRGGVLTF. The V call is TRBV11-2, the J call TRBJ2-6; TRBD2 is a possible D gene (6 bases). CDR1 SGHAT and CDR2 FQNNGV come from the germline V gene. Deletions cut 6 bases from V and 12 bases from J, with 6 bases between. This CDR3 has 10 amino acids.

The chain joins TRBV7-9 to TRBJ1-2; D unresolved. The V and J ends lost 5 bases and 2 bases respectively, with 15 bases between them. Looked up from germline, CDR1 is SEHNR and CDR2 is FQNEAQ (reference sequence). This CDR3 is 15 amino acids long. The CDR3 spells CASSPAGRLNYGYTF. The CDR3 nucleotides read TGTGCCAGCAGCCCCGCGGGCAGGCTAAACTATGGCTACACCTTC. The complete variable domain, with remaining parts taken from reference TRBV7-9 and TRBJ1-2, reads DTGVSQNPRHKITKRGQNVTFRCDPISEHNRLYWYRQTLGQGPEFLTYFQNEAQLEKSRLLSDRFSAERPKGSFSTLEIQRTEQGDSAMYLCASSPAGRLNYGYTFGSGTRLTVV.

The genes are TRBV5-1 and TRBJ2-1, with 7 bases identical to TRBD1. This CDR3 has 15 amino acids. Per germline, CDR1 SGHRS and CDR2 YFSETQ. The trim removed 3 bases at V and 6 bases at J, leaving 9 bases unmatched. CDR3 sequence reads: CASSSSGQKLNEQFF. Here the CDR3 DNA reads TGCGCCAGCAGCTCCTCGGGACAGAAACTCAATGAGCAGTTCTTC. The whole variable domain, filled in from reference TRBV5-1 and TRBJ2-1, reads KAGVTQTPRYLIKTRGQQVTLSCSPISGHRSVSWYQQTPGQGLQFLFEYFSETQRNKGNFPGRFSGRQFSNSRSEMNVSTLELGDSALYLCASSSSGQKLNEQFFGPGTRLTVL.

This clonotype was seen more than once but under ten times. V usage is TRBV7-9 and J usage is TRBJ2-3; 9 bases fit TRBD2. The germline gives CDR1 SEHNR, CDR2 FQNEAQ (reference sequence). V lost 3 bases and J lost 4; bases outside the gene matches: 23. This CDR3 has 21 residues. The CDR3 coding sequence is TGTGCCAGCAGCTTGCGGGGTGGCCTAGCGGGGACCACGTACACGGCAGATACGCAGTATTTT. Protein sequence: CASSLRGGLAGTTYTADTQYF.

This sequence joins TRBV18 and TRBJ2-7; the D is unclear. Between the trimmed V and J ends, which lost 5 bases and 5 bases, there was a span of 13 bases. CDR3 length: 13 amino acids. In germline, CDR1 is KGHSH, CDR2 LQKENI. Here the CDR3 reads CASSYLVGDEQYF. The CDR3 DNA follows: TGTGCCAGCTCATATCTGGTCGGCGACGAGCAGTACTTC. Filled out from reference TRBV18 and TRBJ2-7, the complete variable domain reads NAGVMQNPRHLVRRRGQEARLRCSPMKGHSHVYWYRQLPEEGLKFMVYLQKENIIDESGMPKERFSAEFPKEGPSILRIQQVVRGDSAAYFCASSYLVGDEQYFGPGTRLTVT.

CDR3 loop: CASSQSGGANEQFF. CDR3 nucleotides: TGTGCCAGCAGCCAGAGCGGGGGGGCCAACGAGCAGTTCTTC. The chain combines TRBV3-1 with TRBJ2-1, with TRBD2 matching over 10 bases. Per the germline V gene, CDR1 is LGHDT and CDR2 is YNNKEL (reference sequence). The CDR3 is made up of 14 amino acids. V shed 3 bases and J 10 bases; nucleotides not matched to a gene: 6.

The table lists this clonotype with a few counts. The chain uses TRBV27 and TRBJ2-3; no clear D. The ends were cut back, 4 bases at V and 5 bases at J, with 7 bases in the middle. CDR3 size: 12 residues. Per germline, CDR1 MNHEY and CDR2 SMNVEV (reference sequence). The CDR3 DNA reads TGTGCCAGCAGTTCCTATCGAGATACGCAGTATTTT. Translation gives CASSSYRDTQYF.

The V gene is TRBV9, the J gene TRBJ1-3; 8 bases align to TRBD1. The CDR3 sequence is 16 residues long. The J segment lost 0 bases and the V segment lost 4 bases, leaving 6 bases of the junction unmatched. The germline CDR1 and CDR2 sequences are SGDLS and YYNGEE. The CDR3 DNA follows: TGTGCCAGCAGCCCATCCGGGACAGGCTCTGGAAACACCATATATTTT. It is translated as CASSPSGTGSGNTIYF. Full variable domain (outside the CDR3, taken from reference TRBV9 and TRBJ1-3): DSGVTQTPKHLITATGQRVTLRCSPRSGDLSVYWYQQSLDQGLQFLIQYYNGEERAKGNILERFSAQQFPDLHSELNLSSLELGDSALYFCASSPSGTGSGNTIYFGEGSWLTVV.

This clonotype was found a few times. This chain links TRBV6-6 with TRBJ1-3; D is uncertain. The CDR3 loop spans 13 amino acids. Germline V CDR1 and CDR2: MNHNY, SVGAGI (reference sequence). Between the trimmed V and J ends, which lost 5 bases and 0 bases, there was a span of 5 bases. For the CDR3, the DNA is TGTGCCAGCAGTCAGAACTCTGGAAACACCATATATTTT. It yields the protein CASSQNSGNTIYF.

This clonotype was counted a few times. The chain employs TRBV14 and TRBJ2-3, with 14 bases that match TRBD2. Per germline, CDR1 SGHDN and CDR2 FVKESK. The V and J ends lost 4 bases and 4 bases, in that order; junction bases with no gene match: 7. CDR3 size: 17 residues. The CDR3 spells CASSRLAGGRSADTQYF. CDR3 nucleotides: TGTGCCAGCAGCCGACTAGCGGGGGGGCGGAGCGCAGATACGCAGTATTTT.